The T cell receptor (beta chain) under discussion was sequenced for a study of blood T cell repertoires in COVID-19 (dated by TCRdb to the early 2020s). Regarding the study in general: Samples from collaborators originated in the United States, Italy and Spain and spanned both the acute and convalescent phases of COVID-19. The material from the prospective study consisted of cDNA or gDNA derived from T cells, B-cell-depleted T cells, or PBMCs. Samples came from the ongoing ImmuneRACE study (first 160 participants) plus 1,254 subjects from 6 global collaborators. A freely available public database, intended as a resource for researchers studying the immune response to SARS-CoV-2, is where the repertoires were released. The dataset comprised deeply sampled blood TCRbeta repertoires from subjects exposed to, actively infected with, or recovered from COVID-19. Where available, HLA class I and class II types were taken from metadata supplied by the sample provider and were not determined by assay-based typing. The sample metadata nearly always contained a de-identified subject ID, COVID-19 status, age in years and sex.

TCRbeta CDR3 regions were amplified from genomic DNA by means of the immunoSEQ Assay, a bias-controlled multiplex PCR. In the authors' own workflow: Nucleated cell counts per sample were estimated from amplification of reference gene primers within the assay. To quantify the absolute abundance of each unique TCRbeta CDR3 rearrangement, sequence reads were collapsed and filtered. For each sample, productive Simpson clonality was calculated as the square root of Simpson's diversity index across productive rearrangements. Not all clones reach the TCRdb copy of this immuneACCESS table, which keeps in-frame sequences only. Checked studies attribute under half of the gap to unresolved V genes and leave the rest unexplained. V and J calls and clone size are as listed in that table; D and trimming were resolved from the DNA. Within this sample are 250,000 or so clones, with 85% of them counted one time only. The top ten clonotypes cover about 7% of the sample.

Results and caveats for the whole study, not just this receptor: Clinical and demographic metadata were provided uncurated, with the amount varying by source and participant.

Between the V and J ends, shortened by 4 bases and 5 bases respectively, the junction contains 11 bases. CDR1 and CDR2 are read off the germline V gene as SGHVS and FQNEAQ. The CDR3 numbers 13 residues from cysteine through phenylalanine. CDR3 DNA is the only sequence kept; it has 39 bases, read in frame from the first base. Comments on this clone: Its antigen has not been determined. The record has no base qualities; no much larger clone is one base away.

Participants in the prospective study were aged about 18 to 95 years, lived in about two dozen United States geographic areas, and enrolled through a virtual design. In the prospective study, cohorts were assigned on the basis of participant-reported clinical history obtained from a screening survey and a study questionnaire. Exposed participants were defined as having been in contact with someone with a PCR-confirmed or clinician-diagnosed COVID-19 case within 2 weeks of study entry. Mobile phlebotomists in the prospective study collected whole blood, serum and a nasopharyngeal or oropharyngeal swab from every participant. Participants in the prospective study had the option to provide additional blood draws and questionnaires over an approximately 2-month period. Prospective study blood samples were shipped either frozen or at room temperature before DNA extraction.

What was sequenced was PBMCs or T cells enriched from blood (not recorded which). The chain is encoded by TRBV7-8 joined to TRBJ1-1; TRBD1 is a weak D gene call, 5 bases matching. The TCR sequence derives from a woman between 45 and 65 years old who had been exposed to COVID-19. The DNA reads TGTGCCAGCAGCTCCCTGGGGGGGACTGAAGCTTTCTTT. This gives the protein CASSSLGGTEAFF.